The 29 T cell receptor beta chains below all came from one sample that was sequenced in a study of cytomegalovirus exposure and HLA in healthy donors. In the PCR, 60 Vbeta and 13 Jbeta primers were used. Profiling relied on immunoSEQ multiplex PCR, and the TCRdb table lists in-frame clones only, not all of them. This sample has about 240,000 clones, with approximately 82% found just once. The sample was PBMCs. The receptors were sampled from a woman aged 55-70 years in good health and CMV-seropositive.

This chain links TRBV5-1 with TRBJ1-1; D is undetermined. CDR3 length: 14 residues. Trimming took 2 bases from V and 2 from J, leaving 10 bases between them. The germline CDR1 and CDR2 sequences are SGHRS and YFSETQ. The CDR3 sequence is CASSFGRQNTEAFF. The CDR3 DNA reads TGCGCCAGCAGCTTCGGCAGGCAAAACACTGAAGCTTTCTTT.

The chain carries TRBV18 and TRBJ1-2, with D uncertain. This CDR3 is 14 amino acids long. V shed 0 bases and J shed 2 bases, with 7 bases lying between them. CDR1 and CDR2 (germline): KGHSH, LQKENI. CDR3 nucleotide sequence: TGTGCCAGCTCACCACCTACGCGAAACTATGGCTACACCTTC. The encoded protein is CASSPPTRNYGYTF.

Here the CDR3 reads CASSPLAGANYEQYF. CDR3 bases: TGTGCCAGCTCACCTTTAGCGGGAGCGAACTACGAGCAGTACTTC. The chain combines TRBV18 with TRBJ2-7; the match to TRBD2 covers 9 bases. The CDR3 totals 15 residues. V was pared by 3 bases and J by 3 bases, with 6 bases of the junction left unmatched. CDR1 and CDR2 from the germline V gene are KGHSH and LQKENI. Drawing the rest from reference TRBV18 and TRBJ2-7, the complete variable domain is NAGVMQNPRHLVRRRGQEARLRCSPMKGHSHVYWYRQLPEEGLKFMVYLQKENIIDESGMPKERFSAEFPKEGPSILRIQQVVRGDSAAYFCASSPLAGANYEQYFGPGTRLTVT.

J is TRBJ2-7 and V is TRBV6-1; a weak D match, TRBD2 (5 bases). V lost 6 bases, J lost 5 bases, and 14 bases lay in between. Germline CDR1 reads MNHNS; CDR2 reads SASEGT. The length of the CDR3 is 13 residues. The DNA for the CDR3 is TGTGCCAGCAGAGAGGGTAATTATGACGAGCAGTACTTC. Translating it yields CASREGNYDEQYF.

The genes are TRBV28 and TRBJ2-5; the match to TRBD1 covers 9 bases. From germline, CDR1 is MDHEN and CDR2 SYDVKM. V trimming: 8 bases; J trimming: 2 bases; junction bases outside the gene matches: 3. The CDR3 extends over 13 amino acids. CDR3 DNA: TGTGCCAGCCCGGACAGGGGACAAGAGACCCAGTACTTC. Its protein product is CASPDRGQETQYF.

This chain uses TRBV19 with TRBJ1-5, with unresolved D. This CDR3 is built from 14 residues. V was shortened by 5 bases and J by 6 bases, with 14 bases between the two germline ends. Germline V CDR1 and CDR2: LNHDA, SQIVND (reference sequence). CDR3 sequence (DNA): TGTGCCAGTAGTCTCGGACTCGGTCGTCAGCCCCAGCATTTT. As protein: CASSLGLGRQPQHF.

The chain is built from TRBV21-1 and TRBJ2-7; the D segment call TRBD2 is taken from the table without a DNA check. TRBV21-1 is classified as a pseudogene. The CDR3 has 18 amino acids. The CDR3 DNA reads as TGTGCCAGCAGCAAACTCCAACTTGCGCGGGAGGGGGTCTACGAGCAGTACTTC. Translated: CASSKLQLAREGVYEQYF.

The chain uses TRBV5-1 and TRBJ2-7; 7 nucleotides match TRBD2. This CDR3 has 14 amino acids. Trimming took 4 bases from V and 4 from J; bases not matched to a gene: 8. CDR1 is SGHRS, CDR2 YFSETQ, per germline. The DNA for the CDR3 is TGCGCCAGCAGCCCGGGGGGTACCGCATACGAGCAGTACTTC. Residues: CASSPGGTAYEQYF.

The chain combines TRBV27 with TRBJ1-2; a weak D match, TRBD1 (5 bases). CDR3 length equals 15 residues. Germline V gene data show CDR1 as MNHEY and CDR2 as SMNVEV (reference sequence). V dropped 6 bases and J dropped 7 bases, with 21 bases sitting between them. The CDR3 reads CASRGLGAGIGGYTF. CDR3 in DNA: TGTGCCAGCAGGGGTCTTGGTGCAGGGATTGGTGGCTACACCTTC.

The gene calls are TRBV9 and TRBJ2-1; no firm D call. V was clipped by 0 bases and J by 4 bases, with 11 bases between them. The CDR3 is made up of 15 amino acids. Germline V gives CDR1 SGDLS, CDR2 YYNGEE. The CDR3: CASSVDGGTYNEQFF. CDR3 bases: TGTGCCAGCAGCGTAGATGGCGGAACTTACAATGAGCAGTTCTTC.

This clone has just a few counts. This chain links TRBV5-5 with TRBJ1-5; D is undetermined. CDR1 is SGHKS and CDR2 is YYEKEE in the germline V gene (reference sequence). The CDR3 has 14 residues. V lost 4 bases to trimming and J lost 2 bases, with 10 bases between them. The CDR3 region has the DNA TGTGCCAGCAGCACAACAGTTGGCAATCAGCCCCAGCATTTT. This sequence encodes CASSTTVGNQPQHF.

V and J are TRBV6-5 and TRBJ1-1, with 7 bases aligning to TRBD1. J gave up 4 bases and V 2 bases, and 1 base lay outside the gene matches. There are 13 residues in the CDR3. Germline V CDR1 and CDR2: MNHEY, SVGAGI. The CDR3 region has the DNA TGTGCCAGCAGTTACGCAGGGGGCACTGAAGCTTTCTTT. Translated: CASSYAGGTEAFF.

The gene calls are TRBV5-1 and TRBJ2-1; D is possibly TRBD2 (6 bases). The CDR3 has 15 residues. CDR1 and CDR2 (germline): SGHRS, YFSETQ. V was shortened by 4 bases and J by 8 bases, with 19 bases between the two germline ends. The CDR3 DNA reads TGCGCCAGCAGCCTTCTAGCGCCGAGTGGGGATGAGCAGTTCTTC. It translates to CASSLLAPSGDEQFF.

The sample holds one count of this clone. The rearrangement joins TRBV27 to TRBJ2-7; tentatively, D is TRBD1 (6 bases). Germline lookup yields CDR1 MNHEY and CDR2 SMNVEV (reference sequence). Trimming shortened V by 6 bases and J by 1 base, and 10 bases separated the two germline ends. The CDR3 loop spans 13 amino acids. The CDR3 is CASSQGNSYEQYF. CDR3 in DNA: TGTGCCAGCAGCCAGGGGAATTCCTACGAGCAGTACTTC.

CDR3 DNA sequence: TGTGCCAGCAGCCCCCTGGGAGGTGGAGGGATCGTAACCATATATTTT. Translating gives CASSPLGGGGIVTIYF. This sequence joins TRBV7-8 and TRBJ1-3; D is ambiguous. Per the germline V gene, CDR1 is SGHVS and CDR2 is FQNEAQ. Trimming stripped 5 bases from V and 10 bases from J, with 24 bases between. The CDR3 runs to 16 residues.

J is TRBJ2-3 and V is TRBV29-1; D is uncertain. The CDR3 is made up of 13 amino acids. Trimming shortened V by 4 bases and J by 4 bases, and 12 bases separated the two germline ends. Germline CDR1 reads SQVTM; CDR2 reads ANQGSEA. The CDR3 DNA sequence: TGCAGCGTTGTACAGTTTTCCCCAGATACGCAGTATTTT. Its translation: CSVVQFSPDTQYF.

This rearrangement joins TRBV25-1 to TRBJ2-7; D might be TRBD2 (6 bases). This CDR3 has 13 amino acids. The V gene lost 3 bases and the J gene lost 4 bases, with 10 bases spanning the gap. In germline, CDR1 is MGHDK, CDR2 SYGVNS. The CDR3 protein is CASSEAGKYEQYF. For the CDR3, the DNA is TGTGCCAGCAGTGAGGCGGGGAAATACGAGCAGTACTTC.

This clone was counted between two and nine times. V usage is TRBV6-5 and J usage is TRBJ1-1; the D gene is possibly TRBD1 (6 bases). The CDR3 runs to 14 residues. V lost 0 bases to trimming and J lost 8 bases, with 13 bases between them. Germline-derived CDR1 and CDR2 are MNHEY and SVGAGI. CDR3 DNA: TGTGCCAGCAGTTACTCATCTGGACAGACCGAAGCTTTCTTT. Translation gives CASSYSSGQTEAFF.

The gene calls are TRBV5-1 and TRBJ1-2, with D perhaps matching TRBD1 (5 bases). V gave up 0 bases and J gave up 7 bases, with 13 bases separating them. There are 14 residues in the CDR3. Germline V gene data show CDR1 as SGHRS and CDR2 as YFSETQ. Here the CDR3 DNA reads TGCGCCAGCAGCTTGGCCCAAGGGGCCCCTGGCTACACCTTC. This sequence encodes CASSLAQGAPGYTF.

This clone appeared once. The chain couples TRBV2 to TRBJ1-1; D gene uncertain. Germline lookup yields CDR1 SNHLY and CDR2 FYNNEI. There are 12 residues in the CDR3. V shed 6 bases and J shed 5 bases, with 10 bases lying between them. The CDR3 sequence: CASSPRKTEAFF. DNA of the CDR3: TGTGCCAGCAGCCCTAGGAAGACTGAAGCTTTCTTT.

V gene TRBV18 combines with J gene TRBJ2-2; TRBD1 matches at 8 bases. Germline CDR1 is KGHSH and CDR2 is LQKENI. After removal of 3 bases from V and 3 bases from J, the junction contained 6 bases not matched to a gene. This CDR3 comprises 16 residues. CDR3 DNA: TGTGCCAGCTCACCGGACAGGGTTGGCTACACCGGGGAGCTGTTTTTT. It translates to CASSPDRVGYTGELFF.

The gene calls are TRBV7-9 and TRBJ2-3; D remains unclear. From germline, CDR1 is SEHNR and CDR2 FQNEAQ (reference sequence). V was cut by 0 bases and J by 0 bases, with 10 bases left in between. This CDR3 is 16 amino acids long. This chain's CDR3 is CASSLAFLASTDTQYF. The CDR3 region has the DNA TGTGCCAGCAGCTTAGCTTTTCTGGCTAGCACAGATACGCAGTATTTT. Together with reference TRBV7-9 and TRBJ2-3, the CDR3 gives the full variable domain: DTGVSQNPRHKITKRGQNVTFRCDPISEHNRLYWYRQTLGQGPEFLTYFQNEAQLEKSRLLSDRFSAERPKGSFSTLEIQRTEQGDSAMYLCASSLAFLASTDTQYFGPGTRLTVL.

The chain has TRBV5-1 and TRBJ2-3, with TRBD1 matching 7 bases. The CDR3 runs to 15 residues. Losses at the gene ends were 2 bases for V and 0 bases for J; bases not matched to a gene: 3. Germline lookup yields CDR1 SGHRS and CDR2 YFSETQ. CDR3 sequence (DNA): TGCGCCAGCAGCTTCGGACAGGTTAGCACAGATACGCAGTATTTT. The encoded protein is CASSFGQVSTDTQYF. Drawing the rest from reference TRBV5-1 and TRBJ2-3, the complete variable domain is KAGVTQTPRYLIKTRGQQVTLSCSPISGHRSVSWYQQTPGQGLQFLFEYFSETQRNKGNFPGRFSGRQFSNSRSEMNVSTLELGDSALYLCASSFGQVSTDTQYFGPGTRLTVL.

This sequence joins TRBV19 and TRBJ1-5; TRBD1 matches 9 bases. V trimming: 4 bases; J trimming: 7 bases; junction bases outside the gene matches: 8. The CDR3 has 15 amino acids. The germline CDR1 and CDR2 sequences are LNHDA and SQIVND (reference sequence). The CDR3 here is CASSTQQGAWQPQHF. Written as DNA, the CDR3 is TGTGCCAGTAGTACCCAACAGGGGGCATGGCAGCCCCAGCATTTT.

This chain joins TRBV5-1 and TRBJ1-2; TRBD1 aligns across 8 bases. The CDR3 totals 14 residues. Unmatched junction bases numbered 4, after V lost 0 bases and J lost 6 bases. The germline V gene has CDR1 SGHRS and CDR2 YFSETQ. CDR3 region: CASSLGQGSHGYTF. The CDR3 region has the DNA TGCGCCAGCAGCTTGGGACAGGGGAGTCATGGCTACACCTTC.

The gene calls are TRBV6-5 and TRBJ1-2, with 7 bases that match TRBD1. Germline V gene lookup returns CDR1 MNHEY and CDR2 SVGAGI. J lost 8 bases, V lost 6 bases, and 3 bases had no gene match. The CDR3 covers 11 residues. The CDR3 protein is CASRRQGGYTF. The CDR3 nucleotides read TGTGCCAGCAGGAGACAGGGCGGCTACACCTTC.

The DNA for the CDR3 is TGTGCCAGCAGCGGACAGATTACAGGGAACACTGAAGCTTTCTTT. Its translation: CASSGQITGNTEAFF. The V and J genes are TRBV7-2 and TRBJ1-1, with D possibly matching TRBD1 (6 bases). The V end was cut by 5 bases, the J end by 1 base, with 14 bases between. CDR1 is SGHTA and CDR2 is FQGNSA in the germline V gene. The CDR3 runs to 15 residues.

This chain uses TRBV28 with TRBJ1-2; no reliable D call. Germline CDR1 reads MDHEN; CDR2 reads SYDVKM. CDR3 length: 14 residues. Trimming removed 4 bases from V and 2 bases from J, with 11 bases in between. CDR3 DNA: TGTGCCAGCAGTTCTGGGCCGGGAAACTATGGCTACACCTTC. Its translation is CASSSGPGNYGYTF.

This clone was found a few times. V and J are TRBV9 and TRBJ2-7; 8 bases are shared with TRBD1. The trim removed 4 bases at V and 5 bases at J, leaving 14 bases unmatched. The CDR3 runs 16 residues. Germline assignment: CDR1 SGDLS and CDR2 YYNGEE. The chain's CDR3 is CASSPYPRQGFNEQYF. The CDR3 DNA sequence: TGTGCCAGCAGCCCCTACCCGAGACAGGGGTTCAACGAGCAGTACTTC.